A single sample gave rise to the 6 T cell receptor beta chains below, sequenced in a study of beta chain features in type 1 diabetes. Isolated RNA was reverse transcribed in full, so expressed TCRB transcripts were sequenced. The protocol was immunoSEQ multiplex PCR, while the TCRdb copy is restricted to in-frame clones and leaves out a portion. The sample carries about 620,000 clones, roughly a sixth recorded once. Sequenced sample: naive CD4+ T cells from blood. Receptor source: a man younger than 35 in good health.

This clone has just a few counts. The J gene is TRBJ1-5, the V gene TRBV6-6, with 8 bases that match TRBD1. V lost 5 bases, J lost 1 base, and 7 bases stayed unmatched. Germline CDR1 reads MNHNY; CDR2 reads SVGAGI (reference sequence). The CDR3 spans 16 residues. The CDR3 reads CASSTTGGGSNQPQHF. The CDR3 coding sequence is TGTGCCAGCAGTACCACAGGGGGAGGGAGCAATCAGCCCCAGCATTTT.

The rearrangement links TRBV28 to TRBJ2-3, with D unclear. This CDR3 is 13 amino acids long. V lost 6 bases, J lost 9 bases, and 16 bases lay in between. Per the germline V gene, CDR1 is MDHEN and CDR2 is SYDVKM. In nucleotides, the CDR3 is TGTGCCAGCAGGGACGGCGGCCCAAGGACGCAGTATTTT. Translating gives CASRDGGPRTQYF.

The rearrangement uses TRBV15 and TRBJ2-3, with a weak D call TRBD2 (6 bases). The CDR3 totals 13 residues. V gave up 7 bases and J gave up 6 bases, with 14 bases separating them. CDR1 LNHNV and CDR2 YYDKDF come from the germline V gene (reference sequence). CDR3 DNA: TGTGCCACCAAGTACGGGAGCGGGGATACGCAGTATTTT. This codes for CATKYGSGDTQYF.

CDR3 sequence (DNA): TGTGCCAGCAGTTCCACCACCTACGAGCAGTACTTC. As protein: CASSSTTYEQYF. The V gene is TRBV27, the J gene TRBJ2-7; D uncertain. Looked up from germline, CDR1 is MNHEY and CDR2 is SMNVEV (reference sequence). Trimming left V 4 bases short and J 2 bases short, with 6 bases between. This CDR3 has 12 residues.

The CDR3 protein is CASSVELRDRAGEQYF. In DNA form, the CDR3 reads TGTGCCAGCAGCGTAGAGTTAAGAGACAGGGCGGGCGAGCAGTACTTC. This chain uses TRBV9 with TRBJ2-7; 7 bases are a match to TRBD1. Germline CDR1 is SGDLS and CDR2 is YYNGEE. The trim removed 0 bases at V and 6 bases at J, leaving 12 bases unmatched. This CDR3 comprises 16 residues. The full variable domain, in which reference TRBV9 and TRBJ2-7 provide the parts outside the CDR3, is DSGVTQTPKHLITATGQRVTLRCSPRSGDLSVYWYQQSLDQGLQFLIQYYNGEERAKGNILERFSAQQFPDLHSELNLSSLELGDSALYFCASSVELRDRAGEQYFGPGTRLTVT.

In its sample, this clone was seen a few times. The chain carries TRBV15 and TRBJ2-3; D call uncertain. The CDR3 runs to 15 residues. Germline CDR1 is LNHNV and CDR2 is YYDKDF (reference sequence). The V end was cut by 5 bases, the J end by 0 bases, with 12 bases between. DNA of the CDR3: TGTGCCACCAGCTTTCACCTTCGGAGCACAGATACGCAGTATTTT. It encodes CATSFHLRSTDTQYF.